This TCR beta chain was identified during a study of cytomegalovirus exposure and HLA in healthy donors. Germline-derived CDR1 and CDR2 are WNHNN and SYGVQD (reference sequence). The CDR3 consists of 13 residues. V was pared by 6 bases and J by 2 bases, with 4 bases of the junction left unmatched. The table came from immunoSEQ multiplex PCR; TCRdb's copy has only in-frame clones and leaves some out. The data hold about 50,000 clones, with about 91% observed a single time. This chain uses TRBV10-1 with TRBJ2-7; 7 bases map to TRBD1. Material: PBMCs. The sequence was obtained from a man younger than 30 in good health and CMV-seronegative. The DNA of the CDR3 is TGCGCCAGCAGCGTTGGACAGGCCTACGAGCAGTACTTC. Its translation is CASSVGQAYEQYF.